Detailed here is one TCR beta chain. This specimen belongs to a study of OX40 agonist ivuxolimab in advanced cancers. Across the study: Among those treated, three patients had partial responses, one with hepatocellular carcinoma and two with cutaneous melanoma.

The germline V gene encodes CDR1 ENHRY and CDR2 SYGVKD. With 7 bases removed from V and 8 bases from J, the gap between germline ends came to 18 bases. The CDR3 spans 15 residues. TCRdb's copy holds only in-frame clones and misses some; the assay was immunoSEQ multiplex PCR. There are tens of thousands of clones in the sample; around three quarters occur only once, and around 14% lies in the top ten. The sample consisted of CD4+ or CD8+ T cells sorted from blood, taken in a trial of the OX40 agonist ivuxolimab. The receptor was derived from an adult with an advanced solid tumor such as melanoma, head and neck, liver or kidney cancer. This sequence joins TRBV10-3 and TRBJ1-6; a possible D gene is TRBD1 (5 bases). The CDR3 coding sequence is TGTGCCATCAAGGGGAGCAAGATCAGGGATTCACCCCTCCACTTT. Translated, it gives CAIKGSKIRDSPLHF.